Following are 24 T cell receptor beta chains from one sample sequenced in a study of cytomegalovirus exposure and HLA in healthy donors. The primer mix had 60 Vbeta and 13 Jbeta primers. Sequenced by immunoSEQ multiplex PCR; TCRdb stores in-frame clones only, minus some. The top ten clones hold around 3% of a sample with under 250,000 clones, roughly four fifths of them seen once. The source material was PBMCs. These receptors all stem from a woman in her 40s in good health and CMV-seronegative.

The chain joins TRBV7-3 to TRBJ2-4, with 9 bases that match TRBD2. The V gene end was trimmed by 5 bases and the J gene end by 7 bases; junction bases not matched to a gene: 18. Germline V lookup: CDR1 SGHTA, CDR2 FQGTGA. This CDR3 spans 18 amino acids. In DNA, the CDR3 is TGTGCCAGCAGCCCATCCCCGGAGGCTAGCGGGATGATTAACATTCAGTACTTC. Protein product: CASSPSPEASGMINIQYF.

The chain joins TRBV19 to TRBJ2-5, with 7 bases fitting TRBD1. The V gene end was trimmed by 4 bases and the J gene end by 1 base; junction bases not matched to a gene: 6. The CDR3 runs to 15 residues. Germline CDR1 and CDR2: LNHDA and SQIVND (reference sequence). CDR3: CASSTGQAIQETQYF. The CDR3 DNA reads as TGTGCCAGTAGTACTGGACAGGCAATCCAAGAGACCCAGTACTTC.

This chain uses TRBV7-7 with TRBJ2-7; D may be TRBD1 (6 bases). Trimming pared 1 base from V and 3 bases from J, leaving 13 bases between. Germline loops: CDR1 SSHAT, CDR2 FNYEAQ (reference sequence). CDR3 length equals 15 residues. CDR3 sequence reads: CASSLGPGHHYEQYF. DNA of the CDR3: TGTGCCAGCAGCTTAGGACCGGGACACCACTACGAGCAGTACTTC.

This chain joins TRBV27 and TRBJ2-2, with 9 bases identical to TRBD2. The CDR3 is made up of 19 amino acids. V trimming: 6 bases; J trimming: 6 bases; junction bases outside the gene matches: 20. CDR1 and CDR2 (germline): MNHEY, SMNVEV (reference sequence). CDR3 sequence (DNA): TGTGCCAGCAGGCCCCTGGGGGTTGGCGGGAGGGCAATTTCCGGGGAGCTGTTTTTT. It yields the protein CASRPLGVGGRAISGELFF.

V usage is TRBV27 and J usage is TRBJ2-1, with TRBD2 matching over 16 bases. Germline lookup yields CDR1 MNHEY and CDR2 SMNVEV (reference sequence). This CDR3 comprises 18 residues. V lost 2 bases and J lost 7; bases outside the gene matches: 8. Written as DNA, the CDR3 is TGTGCCAGCAGTTTACCCGGTGGGACTAGCGGGAGGGTTAATGAGCAGTTCTTC. This encodes CASSLPGGTSGRVNEQFF.

This clone was counted a single time. CDR3 DNA sequence: TGCGCCAGCAGCTTGGTGCTCGGACTAGCGGCAAACACCGGGGAGCTGTTTTTT. Translation gives CASSLVLGLAANTGELFF. This rearrangement joins TRBV5-1 to TRBJ2-2, with TRBD2 matching 10 bases. CDR1 is SGHRS, CDR2 YFSETQ, per germline. The CDR3 is made up of 18 amino acids. With 0 bases clipped from V and 2 bases from J, the junction kept 7 bases outside the gene matches. The full variable domain, its missing parts supplied by reference TRBV5-1 and TRBJ2-2, is KAGVTQTPRYLIKTRGQQVTLSCSPISGHRSVSWYQQTPGQGLQFLFEYFSETQRNKGNFPGRFSGRQFSNSRSEMNVSTLELGDSALYLCASSLVLGLAANTGELFFGEGSRLTVL.

The V and J genes are TRBV27 and TRBJ2-3, with a possible D match to TRBD1 (5 bases). Deletions cut 7 bases from V and 4 bases from J, with 15 bases between. The CDR3 is 14 residues long. CDR1 MNHEY and CDR2 SMNVEV come from the germline V gene (reference sequence). The CDR3 spells CASTPGSFADTQYF. For the CDR3, the DNA is TGTGCCAGCACCCCAGGGTCATTTGCAGATACGCAGTATTTT.

The rearrangement links TRBV28 to TRBJ1-5; TRBD1 might be the D (5 bases). Germline V gives CDR1 MDHEN, CDR2 SYDVKM. The V and J ends lost 4 bases and 5 bases respectively, with 9 bases between them. The CDR3 runs to 13 residues. The CDR3 nucleotides read TGTGCCAGCAGTTCAGGGCATGATCAGCCCCAGCATTTT. Translated, it gives CASSSGHDQPQHF.

This chain joins TRBV9 and TRBJ2-7; D might be TRBD2 (6 bases). V lost 0 bases to trimming and J lost 6 bases, with 13 bases between them. There are 14 residues in the CDR3. Germline V gene sequence: CDR1 SGDLS, CDR2 YYNGEE. CDR3 residues: CASSVVSGSGEQYF. CDR3 DNA: TGTGCCAGCAGCGTAGTTAGCGGCTCCGGCGAGCAGTACTTC. Together with reference TRBV9 and TRBJ2-7, the CDR3 gives the full variable domain: DSGVTQTPKHLITATGQRVTLRCSPRSGDLSVYWYQQSLDQGLQFLIQYYNGEERAKGNILERFSAQQFPDLHSELNLSSLELGDSALYFCASSVVSGSGEQYFGPGTRLTVT.

This clone was seen a single time. The chain carries TRBV10-3 and TRBJ2-5, with D possibly matching TRBD1 (6 bases). The CDR3 loop spans 13 amino acids. V was cut by 8 bases and J by 5 bases, with 15 bases left in between. CDR1 is ENHRY and CDR2 is SYGVKD in the germline V gene. The CDR3 coding sequence is TGTGCCATCGGGAACAGGGACCGGGAGACCCAGTACTTC. It codes for CAIGNRDRETQYF.

The chain recombines TRBV29-1 with TRBJ2-3, with D perhaps TRBD2 (6 bases). CDR1 is SQVTM, CDR2 ANQGSEA, per germline. V lost 5 bases to trimming and J lost 6 bases, with 6 bases between them. The CDR3 runs 10 residues. The CDR3 loop is CSVLADTQYF. The CDR3 DNA follows: TGCAGCGTTCTAGCGGATACGCAGTATTTT.

The V gene is TRBV6-5, the J gene TRBJ2-5, with a weak D call TRBD1 (6 bases). The CDR3 spans 14 residues. Trimming left V 2 bases short and J 2 bases short, with 9 bases between. Germline V gene data show CDR1 as MNHEY and CDR2 as SVGAGI. In nucleotides, the CDR3 is TGTGCCAGCAGTTACGTAACAGGGCAAGAGACCCAGTACTTC. This sequence encodes CASSYVTGQETQYF.

The chain uses TRBV7-8 and TRBJ1-1; no clear D. V was shortened by 5 bases and J by 4 bases, with 14 bases between the two germline ends. There are 14 residues in the CDR3. Germline V lookup: CDR1 SGHVS, CDR2 FQNEAQ. CDR3 sequence (DNA): TGTGCCAGCAGCCCAACCTCGGTGGTCACTGAAGCTTTCTTT. It is translated as CASSPTSVVTEAFF.

The V call is TRBV30, the J call TRBJ2-7; 13 nucleotides match TRBD2. This CDR3 spans 16 amino acids. CDR1 GTSNPN and CDR2 SVGIG come from the germline V gene (reference sequence). The trim removed 0 bases at V and 4 bases at J, leaving 6 bases unmatched. CDR3 nucleotides: TGTGCCTGGAGTGTACGTATACTAGCGGGAGGGTACGAGCAGTACTTC. Translation gives CAWSVRILAGGYEQYF.

This clone appeared a single time. Mismatch with germline at one junction end may stem from a read error. The chain employs TRBV15 and TRBJ2-3; a possible D gene is TRBD1 (5 bases). Germline CDR1 is LNHNV and CDR2 is YYDKDF (reference sequence). The CDR3 loop spans 16 amino acids. The chain's CDR3 is CATSGESGSPTDTQYF. The CDR3 nucleotides read TGTGCCACCAGCGGAGAATCAGGGTCCCCCACAGATACGCAGTATTTT.

V is TRBV27 and J is TRBJ1-5; D gene ambiguous. This CDR3 comprises 17 residues. V was pared by 3 bases and J by 4 bases, with 19 bases between. CDR1 is MNHEY, CDR2 SMNVEV, per germline (reference sequence). CDR3: CASSFRQAKGGNQPQHF. CDR3 nucleotides: TGTGCCAGCAGTTTCCGGCAAGCTAAGGGCGGGAATCAGCCCCAGCATTTT.

This chain links TRBV19 with TRBJ2-7, with a possible D match to TRBD1 (5 bases). The CDR3 sequence is 15 residues long. The germline V gene encodes CDR1 LNHDA and CDR2 SQIVND (reference sequence). With 3 bases removed from V and 3 bases from J, the gap between germline ends came to 15 bases. The CDR3 protein is CASSIPGSSLYEQYF. As DNA, the CDR3 is TGTGCCAGTAGTATCCCAGGGTCATCGCTCTACGAGCAGTACTTC.

V and J are TRBV6-5 and TRBJ2-5; 10 positions match TRBD2. Germline lookup yields CDR1 MNHEY and CDR2 SVGAGI. V lost 0 bases and J lost 5; bases outside the gene matches: 3. The CDR3 extends over 15 amino acids. The CDR3 nucleotides are TGTGCCAGCAGTTACTCTGGTAGCGGGAGGGAGACCCAGTACTTC. This codes for CASSYSGSGRETQYF.

The chain has TRBV29-1 and TRBJ2-3, with 8 nucleotides matching TRBD1. The CDR3 has 19 residues. The germline V gene has CDR1 SQVTM and CDR2 ANQGSEA. Trimming cost V 3 bases and J 0 bases; bases outside gene matches: 17. The CDR3 DNA is TGCAGCGTTGACGGCAGGGGGCGCGAAGTATGGACTAGCACAGATACGCAGTATTTT. It specifies CSVDGRGREVWTSTDTQYF.

The V gene is TRBV27, the J gene TRBJ2-7, with TRBD1 as a possible D gene (5 bases). The CDR3 contains 13 residues. Germline V gene data show CDR1 as MNHEY and CDR2 as SMNVEV (reference sequence). The V end was cut by 3 bases, the J end by 5 bases, with 11 bases between. Here the CDR3 reads CASSFQGMNEQYF. The CDR3 nucleotides are TGTGCCAGCAGTTTTCAGGGAATGAACGAGCAGTACTTC.

This clone was observed once. This sequence joins TRBV30 and TRBJ2-5, with 8 nucleotides matching TRBD1. CDR3 size: 14 residues. Unmatched junction bases numbered 4, after V lost 0 bases and J lost 4 bases. Germline assignment: CDR1 GTSNPN and CDR2 SVGIG (reference sequence). The CDR3 loop is CAWSVQGALETQYF. The CDR3 region has the DNA TGTGCCTGGAGTGTCCAGGGGGCATTAGAGACCCAGTACTTC.

The chain joins TRBV30 to TRBJ1-3; D remains ambiguous. V was trimmed by 2 bases and J by 2 bases, leaving 19 bases between them. This CDR3 has 17 amino acids. Germline V gene sequence: CDR1 GTSNPN, CDR2 SVGIG (reference sequence). For the CDR3, the DNA is TGTGCCTGGAGTTCCCTAGGTCCCATCGGAGCTGGAAACACCATATATTTT. Its protein is CAWSSLGPIGAGNTIYF.

The chain combines TRBV6-6 with TRBJ2-7; 7 bases align to TRBD1. V shed 0 bases, J shed 3 bases, and the junction held 8 bases outside the gene matches. Germline V lookup: CDR1 MNHNY, CDR2 SVGAGI (reference sequence). The CDR3 is 16 residues long. Here the CDR3 reads CASSYSDDRAYYEQYF. As DNA, the CDR3 is TGTGCCAGCAGTTACTCCGACGACAGGGCGTACTACGAGCAGTACTTC.

The genes are TRBV18 and TRBJ1-2, with D possibly matching TRBD1 (5 bases). Trimming took off 2 bases at V and 3 bases at J, with 10 bases between the two ends. The CDR3 loop spans 14 amino acids. The germline V gene has CDR1 KGHSH and CDR2 LQKENI. CDR3 nucleotides: TGTGCCAGCTCACCAGGGGCGATCGACTATGGCTACACCTTC. This gives the protein CASSPGAIDYGYTF.